The sequence of this T cell receptor (beta chain) was determined in a study of blood T cell repertoires in COVID-19. Study-level background: T cells, B-cell-depleted T cells, or PBMCs provided the cDNA or gDNA that served as material.

Germline-derived CDR1 and CDR2 are MNHEY and SMNVEV (reference sequence). The CDR3 covers 13 residues. Deletions cut 2 bases from V and 5 bases from J, with 7 bases between. Individuals aged about 18 to 90 years were recruited from about two dozen US areas. Clinical history reported by participants formed the basis on which cohorts were assigned. Original processing notes: Estimates of nucleated cell counts were drawn from the amplification of reference gene primers. Produced via immunoSEQ multiplex PCR; TCRdb's table is partial and in-frame only. The V and J calls and clone size are taken from that table; D and trimming were inferred from the DNA. The sample gives about 280,000 clones, under 95% of which show up once; 2.5% to 3% is in the top ten.

This receptor was taken from a man in his forties or fifties who had been exposed to COVID-19. Material for sequencing was PBMCs or T cells enriched from blood (not recorded which). The chain is built from TRBV27 and TRBJ2-1; D ambiguous. CDR3 DNA sequence: TGTGCCAGCAGTTTAGGGCTCAACAATGAGCAGTTCTTC. Protein: CASSLGLNNEQFF.